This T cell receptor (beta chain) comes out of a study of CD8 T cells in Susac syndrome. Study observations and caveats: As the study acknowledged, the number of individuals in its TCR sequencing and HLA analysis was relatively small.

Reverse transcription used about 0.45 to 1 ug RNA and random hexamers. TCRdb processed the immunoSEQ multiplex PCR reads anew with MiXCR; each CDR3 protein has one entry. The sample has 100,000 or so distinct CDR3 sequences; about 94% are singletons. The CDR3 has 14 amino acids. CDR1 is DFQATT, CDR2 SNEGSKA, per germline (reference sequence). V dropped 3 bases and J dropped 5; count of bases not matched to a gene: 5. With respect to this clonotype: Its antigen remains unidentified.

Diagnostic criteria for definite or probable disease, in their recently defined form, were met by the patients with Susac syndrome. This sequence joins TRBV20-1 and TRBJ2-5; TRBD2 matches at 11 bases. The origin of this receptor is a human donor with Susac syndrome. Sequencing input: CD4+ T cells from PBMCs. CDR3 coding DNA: TGCAGTGCTAGGCTACTAGCGGGGGTGGAGACCCAGTACTTC. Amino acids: CSARLLAGVETQYF.